A single sample is the source of the 20 T cell receptor beta chains below, sequenced in a study of beta chain features in type 1 diabetes. The whole isolated RNA underwent reverse transcription, so sequencing captured expressed TCRB transcripts. Here immunoSEQ multiplex PCR was the method, and the copy in TCRdb shows in-frame clones only, minus some. This sample has roughly 240,000 clones; 55% to 70% occur once, and the top ten carry around 0.057%. The specimen was naive CD4+ T cells from blood. All receptors come from a man aged 30 to 39 in good health.

This clone was recorded only once. CDR3 nucleotides: TGTGCCAGCAGCCAAGCGGGCGTGAGCTCCTACGAGCAGTACTTC. Protein product: CASSQAGVSSYEQYF. The rearrangement links TRBV14 to TRBJ2-7; no clear D. Germline-derived CDR1 and CDR2 are SGHDN and FVKESK. V was cut by 1 base and J by 0 bases, with 10 bases left in between. This CDR3 comprises 15 residues.

The chain carries TRBV30 and TRBJ2-3, with 8 bases fitting TRBD1. CDR1 is GTSNPN, CDR2 SVGIG, per germline (reference sequence). The trim removed 3 bases at V and 6 bases at J, leaving 11 bases unmatched. This CDR3 region has 15 residues. CDR3 loop: CAWSDQGAPIDTQYF. Written as DNA, the CDR3 is TGTGCCTGGAGCGACCAGGGGGCCCCTATTGATACGCAGTATTTT. The full variable domain, its missing parts supplied by reference TRBV30 and TRBJ2-3, is SQTIHQWPATLVQPVGSPLSLECTVEGTSNPNLYWYRQAAGRGLQLLFYSVGIGQISSEVPQNLSASRPQDRQFILSSKKLLLSDSGFYLCAWSDQGAPIDTQYFGPGTRLTVL.

V gene TRBV7-2 combines with J gene TRBJ2-3; weak D call: TRBD2 (6 bases). Germline values: CDR1 SGHTA, CDR2 FQGNSA. The V gene lost 5 bases and the J gene lost 3 bases, with 12 bases spanning the gap. This CDR3 is built from 14 residues. The CDR3: CASSTPRGTDTQYF. The CDR3, as DNA: TGTGCCAGCAGCACTCCCCGGGGGACAGATACGCAGTATTTT.

This clone was seen only once. V and J are TRBV29-1 and TRBJ2-1, with 7 bases identical to TRBD1. The J segment lost 2 bases and the V segment lost 6 bases, leaving 10 bases of the junction unmatched. The CDR3 totals 15 residues. Germline values: CDR1 SQVTM, CDR2 ANQGSEA. CDR3 nucleotides: TGCAGCGTGGGGACCGGGACAGCAGCCTACAATGAGCAGTTCTTC. It translates to CSVGTGTAAYNEQFF.

J is TRBJ2-7 and V is TRBV7-2; D is ambiguous. This CDR3 is 13 amino acids long. Germline CDR1 SGHTA, CDR2 FQGNSA. V lost 4 bases to trimming and J lost 3 bases, with 10 bases between them. The CDR3 here is CASSSWEVYEQYF. The CDR3 DNA reads as TGTGCCAGCAGCTCGTGGGAAGTCTACGAGCAGTACTTC.

This sequence joins TRBV28 and TRBJ2-3; unclear D gene. The CDR3 is 16 amino acids. Deletions cut 3 bases from V and 0 bases from J, with 13 bases between. From germline, CDR1 is MDHEN and CDR2 SYDVKM. The CDR3 is CASSLVAETSTDTQYF. CDR3 in DNA: TGTGCCAGCAGTTTGGTCGCGGAGACTAGCACAGATACGCAGTATTTT.

This sequence joins TRBV7-9 and TRBJ2-5; D is possibly TRBD2 (6 bases). The CDR3 contains 18 residues. Trimming took 2 bases from V and 2 from J, leaving 21 bases between them. Germline CDR1 and CDR2: SEHNR and FQNEAQ (reference sequence). For the CDR3, the DNA is TGTGCCAGCAGCTTATTAAGGCCTAGCGCAGAAAAACAAGAGACCCAGTACTTC. Residues: CASSLLRPSAEKQETQYF.

This clone was counted only a few times. The chain uses TRBV30 and TRBJ2-3; 16 bases agree with TRBD2. There are 17 residues in the CDR3. The germline V gene has CDR1 GTSNPN and CDR2 SVGIG (reference sequence). V shed 4 bases and J 5 bases; nucleotides not matched to a gene: 9. The CDR3 nucleotides read TGTGCCTGGACCAAGGGACTAGCGGGGGGGCCAGTAGATACGCAGTATTTT. Protein: CAWTKGLAGGPVDTQYF.

The rearrangement links TRBV14 to TRBJ2-7; D is uncertain. Per the germline V gene, CDR1 is SGHDN and CDR2 is FVKESK. V shed 4 bases and J shed 0 bases, with 7 bases lying between them. This CDR3 has 13 amino acids. CDR3 in DNA: TGTGCCAGCAGCCCCAGATTCTCCTACGAGCAGTACTTC. Translating it yields CASSPRFSYEQYF.

The gene calls are TRBV30 and TRBJ2-2; D is undetermined. There are 13 residues in the CDR3. CDR1 is GTSNPN and CDR2 is SVGIG in the germline V gene (reference sequence). Between the trimmed V and J ends, which lost 3 bases and 4 bases, there was a span of 9 bases. CDR3 in amino acids: CAWRDSLTGELFF. The DNA of the CDR3 is TGTGCCTGGAGGGATAGTCTCACCGGGGAGCTGTTTTTT.

The gene calls are TRBV5-4 and TRBJ2-3; D possibly corresponds to TRBD1 (5 bases). The CDR3 is 15 residues long. V lost 0 bases to trimming and J lost 0 bases, with 8 bases between them. CDR1 and CDR2 (germline): SGHNT, YYREEE (reference sequence). The CDR3 nucleotides read TGTGCCAGCAGCTTGGTGGCAGGGAGCACAGATACGCAGTATTTT. This codes for CASSLVAGSTDTQYF.

The gene calls are TRBV30 and TRBJ1-1; no definite D call. Trimming removed 5 bases at V and 1 base at J, with 11 bases between. Germline CDR1 is GTSNPN and CDR2 is SVGIG (reference sequence). The CDR3 sequence is 13 residues long. The CDR3 nucleotides read TGTGCCTGGGTTCCATGGGGGAACACTGAAGCTTTCTTT. The encoded protein is CAWVPWGNTEAFF.

This clone was detected only once. This chain links TRBV29-1 with TRBJ2-7, with no clear D. The CDR3 is 13 amino acids. The germline CDR1 and CDR2 sequences are SQVTM and ANQGSEA. V was shortened by 4 bases and J by 2 bases, with 12 bases between the two germline ends. CDR3 protein: CSVVYGSPYEQYF. The CDR3 DNA sequence: TGCAGCGTTGTTTACGGGTCTCCCTACGAGCAGTACTTC.

The rearrangement joins TRBV7-2 to TRBJ2-7; D not certain. V dropped 1 base and J dropped 6 bases, with 7 bases sitting between them. CDR3 length: 12 residues. Looked up from germline, CDR1 is SGHTA and CDR2 is FQGNSA. CDR3 coding DNA: TGTGCCAGCAGCTTAGGTCTCGGCGAGCAGTACTTC. Protein sequence: CASSLGLGEQYF.

The chain employs TRBV15 and TRBJ2-7; weak D call: TRBD1 (5 bases). V lost 4 bases and J 3 bases, leaving 16 bases between the germline ends. This CDR3 spans 15 amino acids. Germline values: CDR1 LNHNV, CDR2 YYDKDF (reference sequence). The CDR3: CATSTSQGRVYEQYF. As DNA, the CDR3 is TGTGCCACCAGCACCAGCCAGGGCAGGGTCTACGAGCAGTACTTC.

To note about this clone: The same CDR3 is also encoded by other DNA sequences in this sample. The chain links TRBV4-3 to TRBJ2-1; maybe TRBD2 (6 bases). The CDR3 is 15 residues long. With 0 bases removed from V and 3 bases from J, the gap between germline ends came to 9 bases. Germline assignment: CDR1 LGHNA and CDR2 YSLEER. The CDR3 nucleotides read TGCGCCAGCAGCCAAGACGGGGGTGGCTACAATGAGCAGTTCTTC. This codes for CASSQDGGGYNEQFF.

The chain couples TRBV9 to TRBJ1-2; 9 nucleotides match TRBD1. This CDR3 has 12 residues. V dropped 4 bases and J dropped 14; count of bases not matched to a gene: 9. Germline lookup yields CDR1 SGDLS and CDR2 YYNGEE. The CDR3 here is CASSPGTGWFTF. In DNA form, the CDR3 reads TGTGCCAGCAGCCCCGGGACAGGGTGGTTTACCTTC.

This clone showed up just a few times. The J gene is TRBJ1-2, the V gene TRBV29-1; no definite D call. Germline V gene data show CDR1 as SQVTM and CDR2 as ANQGSEA. The length of the CDR3 is 11 residues. The germline V and J ends were trimmed by 4 bases and 3 bases, with 6 bases remaining between them. DNA of the CDR3: TGCAGCGTTGCGGCAGACTATGGCTACACCTTC. Its translation: CSVAADYGYTF.

CDR3 in DNA: TGTGCCAGCAGCTTAGGGAGAGGGACTGGAGCTTACAATGAGCAGTTCTTC. This gives the protein CASSLGRGTGAYNEQFF. The chain couples TRBV7-2 to TRBJ2-1, with D perhaps TRBD2 (6 bases). Trimming pared 1 base from V and 4 bases from J, leaving 17 bases between. From germline, CDR1 is SGHTA and CDR2 FQGNSA. The CDR3 consists of 17 residues.

The chain links TRBV14 to TRBJ2-7, with unresolved D. The CDR3 extends over 13 amino acids. V was pared by 1 base and J by 0 bases, with 4 bases between. Looked up from germline, CDR1 is SGHDN and CDR2 is FVKESK. CDR3 in amino acids: CASSQVSSYEQYF. The CDR3 DNA follows: TGTGCCAGCAGCCAAGTCAGCTCCTACGAGCAGTACTTC.